The T cell receptor beta chain described here comes from a study of blood T cell repertoires in COVID-19. Per germline, CDR1 LGHDT and CDR2 YNNKEL (reference sequence). The V segment lost 3 bases and the J segment 2 bases; nucleotides outside the gene matches: 7. The CDR3 runs to 16 residues. Sequencing used immunoSEQ multiplex PCR; TCRdb keeps in-frame clones, though not all of them. The sample lists 450,000 to 500,000 clones, approximately 85% occurring once. Sequencing was carried out using peripheral blood. The origin of this receptor is a human donor in a cohort sampled during active COVID-19. V gene TRBV3-1 (or the pseudogene TRBV3-2) combines with J gene TRBJ2-4, with 7 positions matching TRBD1. The CDR3 coding sequence is TGTGCCAGCAGCCAGCACAGGGGTTCAACCAAAAACATTCAGTACTTC. It codes for CASSQHRGSTKNIQYF.